This paragraph covers one TCR beta chain sequence. In the authors' workflow: Estimation of nucleated cell counts relied on the amplification of reference gene primers. TCRdb's copy holds only in-frame clones and misses some; the assay was immunoSEQ multiplex PCR. D and trimming come from the DNA, and the V and J calls and clone size come from that table. The repertoire holds about 180,000 clones, with about nine tenths as singletons. V lost 3 bases, J lost 6 bases, and 9 bases lay in between. Germline assignment: CDR1 SGHAT and CDR2 FQDESV (reference sequence). The CDR3 has 14 amino acids. The data were taken from a study of blood T cell repertoires in COVID-19. Overall study: The United States, Italy and Spain were the sources of the acute and convalescent COVID-19 samples. T cells, B-cell-depleted T cells, or PBMCs supplied cDNA or gDNA.

The clonotype comes from a woman between 50 and 59 years old with acute or convalescent COVID-19. The chain uses TRBV11-1 and TRBJ1-6; no firm D call. The sequencing input was peripheral blood. This CDR3 reads CASSLQQSNSPLHF. The CDR3 bases are TGTGCCAGCAGCTTGCAACAGAGTAATTCACCCCTCCACTTT.